The clone carrying this T cell receptor beta chain was detected many times. What it recognizes is unknown. The data were taken from a study of T-cell memory formation after mild COVID-19. Across the whole study: The two donors had largely donor-specific TCR clusters. General observations from the study: Memory from before infection featured some responding clones, which suggests cross-reactive memory joined.

Constant-segment primers served in 5'RACE that generated TCR alpha and TCR beta cDNA libraries bearing sample barcodes and UMIs. TCRdb reprocessed the 5' RACE reads with MiXCR, giving one entry per CDR3 protein. The sample contains 550,000 to 650,000 distinct CDR3 sequences, 17% of which appear only once. The V end lost 1 base, the J end lost 9 bases, and 17 bases lay between the germline ends. Germline CDR1 reads SGHRS; CDR2 reads YFSETQ. CDR3 length equals 15 residues. The sequence was collected from an adult woman who had mild COVID-19 (a few samples of this study predate the infection). Cell type and time point are not known. The chain combines TRBV5-1 with TRBJ2-1; the D call may be TRBD1 or TRBD2 (7 bases each). The sequenced sample was PBMCs or a T cell subset sorted from them (not recorded which). The CDR3 sequence: CASSLSLSGDSEQFF. The CDR3 DNA reads as TGCGCCAGCAGCTTGTCACTCAGCGGGGACAGTGAGCAGTTCTTC.